This T cell receptor (beta chain) was sequenced in a study of T cells in Graves' hyperthyroidism and ophthalmopathy. Across the study: Peripheral blood was collected at initial diagnosis, before any treatment. Study-wide results and limits: Before onset, ophthalmopathy was predicted by the model a median around 6 months earlier. Expanded thyroid clonotypes (above 0.001) were mostly also found in blood.

Amplified TCR beta CDR3 regions derived from RNA transcripts. When the TCR CDR3 underwent first-round RT-PCR, the HTBI primer set was used. TCRdb re-analysed the multiplex PCR reads in MiXCR, keeping a single row per CDR3 protein. Of some 250,000 distinct CDR3 sequences listed, over 12% are singletons. Germline V gene sequence: CDR1 MNHEY, CDR2 SMNVEV (reference sequence). This CDR3 contains 13 residues. V was clipped by 8 bases and J by 3 bases, with 14 bases between them. This clonotype was observed many times. What it recognizes is unknown. This clonotype was sampled from a woman between 50 and 59 years old with Graves' hyperthyroidism that later progressed to Graves' ophthalmopathy. Sequencing was performed on blood. This sequence joins TRBV27 and TRBJ2-7; perhaps D is TRBD1 or TRBD2 (5 bases each). CDR3 protein: CASSYGAYYEQYF. Here the CDR3 DNA reads TGTGCCAGCTCGTACGGGGCCTACTACGAGCAGTACTTC.